Below, one T cell receptor (beta chain) is given with its context. Original processing notes: Amplification from reference gene primers served as the basis for estimated nucleated cell counts. Sequenced by immunoSEQ multiplex PCR; TCRdb stores in-frame clones only, minus some. The V and J calls and clone size come from that table; D and trimming were worked out from the DNA. Among about 290,000 clones listed, approximately 91% were seen once. The data were taken from a study of blood T cell repertoires in COVID-19. Study information: Acute and convalescent COVID-19 specimens originated in the United States, Italy and Spain. T cells, B-cell-depleted T cells, or PBMCs provided the cDNA or gDNA that served as material.

Per the germline V gene, CDR1 is MNHNS and CDR2 is SASEGT. The CDR3 extends over 15 amino acids. V was pared by 2 bases and J by 6 bases, with 6 bases of the junction left unmatched. The material sequenced was peripheral blood. This chain joins TRBV6-1 and TRBJ2-3, with TRBD2 matching 9 bases. The sequence came from a woman between 35 and 50 years old who had recovered from COVID-19. The CDR3 reads CASSESAGGTDTQYF. Written as DNA, the CDR3 is TGTGCCAGCAGTGAAAGTGCGGGAGGGACCGATACGCAGTATTTT.